Below are 32 T cell receptor beta chains sequenced from a single sample in a study of blood T cell repertoires in COVID-19. TCRdb's copy holds only in-frame clones and misses some; the assay was immunoSEQ multiplex PCR. Altogether approximately 150,000 clones are present, 87% being singletons, with the ten largest covering roughly 12%. The sequenced sample was PBMCs or T cells enriched from blood (not recorded which). Every receptor here comes from a man between 60 and 75 years old who had recovered from COVID-19.

This clone was recorded once. The chain has TRBV4-1 and TRBJ1-2; D remains unclear. V lost 0 bases and J lost 0, with 11 bases in between. Germline V gene lookup returns CDR1 MGHRA and CDR2 YSYEKL. The CDR3 has 16 amino acids. CDR3 amino acids: CASSQDTGSANYGYTF. The CDR3 DNA is TGCGCCAGCAGCCAAGATACGGGGTCCGCTAACTATGGCTACACCTTC.

V and J are TRBV28 and TRBJ2-2, with 7 bases aligning to TRBD1. Germline CDR1 reads MDHEN; CDR2 reads SYDVKM. The CDR3 is 17 amino acids. V shed 1 base, J shed 1 base, and the junction held 6 bases outside the gene matches. The chain's CDR3 is CASSLSQGPLNTGELFF. The CDR3 DNA sequence: TGTGCCAGCAGTTTATCACAGGGGCCTTTGAACACCGGGGAGCTGTTTTTT.

This chain links TRBV5-4 with TRBJ2-1; tentatively, D is TRBD1 (6 bases). The CDR3 has 13 residues. Germline V lookup: CDR1 SGHNT, CDR2 YYREEE (reference sequence). V dropped 5 bases and J dropped 3 bases, with 9 bases sitting between them. The CDR3 sequence: CASSLDSYNEQFF. CDR3 coding DNA: TGTGCCAGCAGTCTGGACAGCTACAATGAGCAGTTCTTC.

This clone occurred a few times. The J gene is TRBJ2-1, the V gene TRBV29-1; TRBD2 is a possible D gene (7 bases). Germline V gives CDR1 SQVTM, CDR2 ANQGSEA. The ends were cut back, 4 bases at V and 2 bases at J, with 15 bases in the middle. The CDR3 loop spans 15 amino acids. The CDR3 protein is CSVAGGAKAYNEQFF. The CDR3 nucleotides read TGCAGCGTTGCTGGGGGGGCTAAGGCCTACAATGAGCAGTTCTTC.

The V and J genes are TRBV30 and TRBJ2-5; 8 nucleotides agree with TRBD2. Germline V gives CDR1 GTSNPN, CDR2 SVGIG (reference sequence). This CDR3 has 13 residues. Trimming took 6 bases from V and 5 from J; bases not matched to a gene: 8. The CDR3 coding sequence is TGTGCCTGCGCCGGAAGCGGGAGTGAGACCCAGTACTTC. It specifies CACAGSGSETQYF.

V gene TRBV7-6 combines with J gene TRBJ2-1, with D possibly matching TRBD2 (7 bases). Trimming removed 5 bases at V and 0 bases at J, with 20 bases between. This CDR3 contains 18 residues. Looked up from germline, CDR1 is SGHVS and CDR2 is FNYEAQ. The CDR3 region is CASSQKVGGGLSYNEQFF. CDR3 coding DNA: TGTGCCAGCAGCCAAAAAGTTGGCGGGGGCCTCTCCTACAATGAGCAGTTCTTC.

This clone has only one observation. The rearrangement links TRBV14 to TRBJ1-1, with no clear D. CDR1 SGHDN and CDR2 FVKESK come from the germline V gene. This CDR3 comprises 13 residues. V was cut by 3 bases and J by 8 bases, with 13 bases left in between. In DNA form, the CDR3 reads TGTGCCAGCAGCCATCGCCGGCCGGGGGAAGCTTTCTTT. Protein sequence: CASSHRRPGEAFF.

The chain recombines TRBV5-1 with TRBJ1-2; TRBD1 aligns across 10 bases. V gave up 4 bases and J gave up 7 bases; unmatched junction bases: 7. Germline CDR1 is SGHRS and CDR2 is YFSETQ. This CDR3 contains 14 residues. CDR3 residues: CASSKGQGTSGYTF. The CDR3 DNA is TGCGCCAGCAGCAAGGGACAGGGGACGTCTGGCTACACCTTC.

Regarding this clone: Because it lacks the conserved phenylalanine or tryptophan at the end, this CDR3 is likely a read error. The gene calls are TRBV28 and TRBJ1-1, with TRBD1 matching 12 bases. Germline trimming cut 3 bases from V and 9 bases from J; bases unmatched to any gene: 2. The germline V gene encodes CDR1 MDHEN and CDR2 SYDVKM. This CDR3 contains 13 residues. The CDR3 sequence: CASSLWDRGQAFL. The CDR3 nucleotides are TGTGCCAGCAGTTTGTGGGACAGGGGGCAAGCTTTCCTT.

CDR3 coding DNA: TGTGCCAGCAGCATAAGTGGGAGGAGGGCTGAAGCTTTCTTT. Its protein is CASSISGRRAEAFF. The rearrangement joins TRBV28 to TRBJ1-1; D remains ambiguous. Between the trimmed V and J ends, which lost 6 bases and 6 bases, there was a span of 17 bases. Per germline, CDR1 MDHEN and CDR2 SYDVKM. This CDR3 has 14 amino acids.

A word on this clone: Its ends do not fully match the called genes, so a read error is possible. The chain has TRBV29-1 and TRBJ1-2; D unresolved. Germline V gives CDR1 SQVTM, CDR2 ANQGSEA. The CDR3 spans 10 residues. This CDR3 reads CSVEDPGEVF. DNA for the CDR3: TGCAGCGTAGAAGACCCGGGAGAGGTCTTC.

The chain carries TRBV19 and TRBJ1-5; the D is unclear. Germline V gene sequence: CDR1 LNHDA, CDR2 SQIVND (reference sequence). V dropped 5 bases and J dropped 0 bases, with 14 bases sitting between them. There are 16 residues in the CDR3. CDR3 nucleotide sequence: TGTGCCAGTAGTGGCAGGCTGCTTCATAGCAATCAGCCCCAGCATTTT. Translation: CASSGRLLHSNQPQHF.

In this sample, this clone turned up once. This chain links TRBV24-1 with TRBJ2-1, with 8 bases aligning to TRBD2. CDR3 size: 15 residues. In germline, CDR1 is KGHDR, CDR2 SFDVKD. After removal of 1 base from V and 6 bases from J, the junction contained 4 bases not matched to a gene. The CDR3 nucleotides read TGTGCCACCAGTGATTTCGGAACTAGCGGCAATGAGCAGTTCTTC. Protein product: CATSDFGTSGNEQFF.

This clone was detected only a few times. The chain recombines TRBV20-1 with TRBJ1-1; no clear D. Looked up from germline, CDR1 is DFQATT and CDR2 is SNEGSKA (reference sequence). This CDR3 region has 11 residues. The V and J ends lost 8 bases and 1 base respectively, with 8 bases between them. CDR3 nucleotides: TGCAGTAAACCCAGGAACACTGAAGCTTTCTTT. Its protein product is CSKPRNTEAFF.

The genes are TRBV28 and TRBJ2-1; 7 bases line up with TRBD1. Germline assignment: CDR1 MDHEN and CDR2 SYDVKM. CDR3 length: 15 amino acids. J was trimmed by 3 bases and V by 6 bases; bases with no gene match: 8. CDR3 amino acids: CASSRGQHLYNEQFF. The CDR3 coding sequence is TGTGCCAGCAGCCGGGGACAGCACCTCTACAATGAGCAGTTCTTC. Full variable domain (remainder filled in from reference TRBV28 and TRBJ2-1): DVKVTQSSRYLVKRTGEKVFLECVQDMDHENMFWYRQDPGLGLRLIYFSYDVKMKEKGDIPEGYSVSREKKERFSLILESASTNQTSMYLCASSRGQHLYNEQFFGPGTRLTVL.

The chain recombines TRBV5-4 with TRBJ2-7, with D possibly matching TRBD1 (7 bases). This CDR3 region has 14 residues. CDR1 and CDR2 from the germline V gene are SGHNT and YYREEE (reference sequence). V lost 4 bases and J lost 4, with 15 bases in between. As DNA, the CDR3 is TGTGCCAGCAGCCCCGGAGGGGGCCCTTACGAGCAGTACTTC. Protein sequence: CASSPGGGPYEQYF.

As for this clone: This specimen includes other DNA sequences encoding the same CDR3. The V and J genes are TRBV28 and TRBJ1-2; tentatively, D is TRBD1 (6 bases). In germline, CDR1 is MDHEN, CDR2 SYDVKM. Trimming cost V 1 base and J 6 bases, with 9 bases left between them. The CDR3 is 13 amino acids. This chain's CDR3 is CASSLSQGNGYTF. The CDR3 nucleotides are TGTGCCAGCAGTTTATCACAGGGAAATGGCTACACCTTC.

V is TRBV30 and J is TRBJ1-1, with a tentative D call TRBD1 (6 bases). Looked up from germline, CDR1 is GTSNPN and CDR2 is SVGIG (reference sequence). This CDR3 comprises 17 residues. Trimming shortened V by 0 bases and J by 2 bases, and 19 bases separated the two germline ends. CDR3 bases: TGTGCCTGGAGTGTGGACAGAAGGGCGGGTACAAACACTGAAGCTTTCTTT. It encodes CAWSVDRRAGTNTEAFF.

This clone was found a few times. The chain has TRBV13 and TRBJ2-7, with 9 bases aligning to TRBD1. The CDR3 has 14 amino acids. After removal of 4 bases from V and 7 bases from J, the junction contained 8 bases not matched to a gene. Per germline, CDR1 PRHDT and CDR2 FYEKMQ (reference sequence). CDR3 DNA: TGTGCCAGCAGCTCTTCGGGACAGGGATGGGAGCAGTACTTC. This translates into CASSSSGQGWEQYF.

The rearrangement joins TRBV11-2 to TRBJ1-4, with TRBD1 identical over 7 bases. CDR3 length equals 15 residues. CDR1 SGHAT and CDR2 FQNNGV come from the germline V gene. V trimming: 5 bases; J trimming: 4 bases; junction bases outside the gene matches: 7. This CDR3 is CASSPGGTVNEKLFF. The DNA for the CDR3 is TGTGCCAGCAGCCCTGGGGGGACAGTTAATGAAAAACTGTTTTTT.

The CDR3 nucleotides are TGTGCCAGCGCCCGACAGGGGACCACTGAAGCTTTCTTT. Protein: CASARQGTTEAFF. The rearrangement links TRBV28 to TRBJ1-1; TRBD1 agrees at 8 bases. Germline-derived CDR1 and CDR2 are MDHEN and SYDVKM. This CDR3 region has 13 residues. With 8 bases clipped from V and 4 bases from J, the junction kept 6 bases outside the gene matches.

This chain joins TRBV5-1 and TRBJ2-5; possible D gene TRBD1, 6 bases. The CDR3 runs to 14 residues. Germline V lookup: CDR1 SGHRS, CDR2 YFSETQ. The V end was cut by 0 bases, the J end by 5 bases, with 11 bases between. CDR3 region: CASSLEGDGETQYF. CDR3 DNA: TGCGCCAGCAGCTTGGAGGGGGACGGGGAGACCCAGTACTTC.

This rearrangement joins TRBV16 to TRBJ2-5; the match to TRBD2 covers 8 bases. Unmatched junction bases numbered 10, after V lost 2 bases and J lost 5 bases. The CDR3 sequence is 16 residues long. Germline CDR1 reads KGHSY; CDR2 reads FQNENV. The CDR3 DNA reads TGTGCCAGCAGCCAAACTAGCGGAGGCCTGGGGGAGACCCAGTACTTC. As protein: CASSQTSGGLGETQYF.

The CDR3 DNA follows: TGTGCCAGCAGTTTCGGGGGAATGGATGGCTACACCTTC. It translates to CASSFGGMDGYTF. The chain links TRBV12-3 or TRBV12-4 to TRBJ1-2, with D maybe TRBD1 (5 bases). The CDR3 spans 13 residues. V dropped 3 bases and J dropped 6 bases, with 11 bases sitting between them.

This clone was seen a handful of times. This CDR3 reads CASSLRTGVFAEAFF. Written as DNA, the CDR3 is TGCGCCAGCAGCCTCCGGACAGGGGTTTTTGCTGAAGCTTTCTTT. This chain joins TRBV5-1 and TRBJ1-1; TRBD1 aligns across 9 bases. Germline trimming cut 4 bases from V and 6 bases from J; bases unmatched to any gene: 10. Germline V gene lookup returns CDR1 SGHRS and CDR2 YFSETQ. The CDR3 loop spans 15 amino acids.

V and J are TRBV10-3 and TRBJ1-3; unclear D gene. Germline values: CDR1 ENHRY, CDR2 SYGVKD. Trimming left V 2 bases short and J 0 bases short, with 8 bases between. The CDR3 is 15 residues long. The CDR3: CAISEGVSSGNTIYF. The CDR3 DNA reads as TGTGCCATCAGTGAGGGAGTTAGCTCTGGAAACACCATATATTTT.

The chain recombines TRBV7-9 with TRBJ2-2; D is ambiguous. Trimming stripped 2 bases from V and 2 bases from J, with 15 bases between. This CDR3 spans 17 amino acids. CDR1 is SEHNR, CDR2 FQNEAQ, per germline (reference sequence). Here the CDR3 DNA reads TGTGCCAGCAGCTTACGTCGAGGAGTCTCAAACACCGGGGAGCTGTTTTTT. Residues: CASSLRRGVSNTGELFF.

The V call is TRBV10-3, the J call TRBJ2-7, with 10 bases matching TRBD1. Losses at the gene ends were 11 bases for V and 3 bases for J; bases not matched to a gene: 4. Looked up from germline, CDR1 is ENHRY and CDR2 is SYGVKD. The CDR3 has 12 amino acids. CDR3 bases: TGTGCCGCCCGGGACAGGGGCTACGAGCAGTACTTC. Its protein product is CAARDRGYEQYF.

This clone was recorded only once. As DNA, the CDR3 is TGTGCCAGCGGCTCCTGGGGACTAGCGCCCGAGCAGTACTTC. This sequence encodes CASGSWGLAPEQYF. The rearrangement uses TRBV6-5 and TRBJ2-7, with TRBD2 identical over 10 bases. This CDR3 is built from 14 residues. Germline assignment: CDR1 MNHEY and CDR2 SVGAGI. The V and J ends lost 8 bases and 6 bases, in that order; junction bases with no gene match: 10.

V gene TRBV29-1 combines with J gene TRBJ1-2; D perhaps matches TRBD1 (5 bases). V dropped 7 bases and J dropped 7 bases, with 13 bases sitting between them. This CDR3 contains 11 residues. Germline V gene sequence: CDR1 SQVTM, CDR2 ANQGSEA. CDR3 coding DNA: TGCAGCGCCCAGGGATCTGGTGGCTACACCTTC. This sequence encodes CSAQGSGGYTF. Filled out from reference TRBV29-1 and TRBJ1-2, the complete variable domain reads SAVISQKPSRDICQRGTSLTIQCQVDSQVTMMFWYRQQPGQSLTLIATANQGSEATYESGFVIDKFPISRPNLTFSTLTVSNMSPEDSSIYLCSAQGSGGYTFGSGTRLTVV.

V is TRBV10-3 and J is TRBJ2-7; tentatively, D is TRBD1 (6 bases). The CDR3 runs 16 residues. Trimming cost V 3 bases and J 4 bases, with 19 bases left between them. The V gene's germline CDR1 is ENHRY and CDR2 SYGVKD. CDR3 sequence reads: CAISERGKGGWYEQYF. CDR3 in DNA: TGTGCCATCAGTGAAAGGGGGAAAGGGGGATGGTACGAGCAGTACTTC.

The V gene is TRBV6-1, the J gene TRBJ1-3; D might be TRBD1 (6 bases). V was shortened by 3 bases and J by 0 bases, with 15 bases between the two germline ends. Germline CDR1 MNHNS, CDR2 SASEGT. The CDR3 consists of 17 residues. CDR3 in DNA: TGTGCCAGCAGTGACCCTGGACAGTTTTACTCTGGAAACACCATATATTTT. It translates to CASSDPGQFYSGNTIYF.